These 24 T cell receptor beta chains were sequenced from one sample in a study of metastatic and nonmetastatic thyroid tumors. From the PCR reads, TCRdb re-called clones with MiXCR. The profile shows around 22,000 clones, approximately 20% of them singletons. Nobody among the patients had been given any treatment before thyroid surgery. The sample taken for sequencing was blood. The receptor set was obtained from a female donor with papillary thyroid cancer or a benign thyroid nodule (not recorded which). Some clones in this sample may be carry-over from other donors' samples.

By frequency in the sample, this clone is medium-sized. The chain has TRBV28 and TRBJ2-1; 10 bases are a match to TRBD1. CDR1 and CDR2 from the germline V gene are MDHEN and SYDVKM. This CDR3 has 14 residues. The junction had 5 bases not matched to a gene; V was cut back by 5 bases and J by 7 bases. The DNA for the CDR3 is TGTGCCAGCAGTGCGGGACAGGGGCGAAATGAGCAGTTCTTC. This codes for CASSAGQGRNEQFF. The whole variable domain, filled in from reference TRBV28 and TRBJ2-1, reads DVKVTQSSRYLVKRTGEKVFLECVQDMDHENMFWYRQDPGLGLRLIYFSYDVKMKEKGDIPEGYSVSREKKERFSLILESASTNQTSMYLCASSAGQGRNEQFFGPGTRLTVL.

This clone was recorded at least ten times. The CDR3 DNA reads TGTGCCAGCAGTGGGCGGGGCGCGACCCGGACCGGGGAGCTGTTTTTT. It yields the protein CASSGRGATRTGELFF. The chain is built from TRBV6-1 and TRBJ2-2, with D perhaps matching TRBD2 (6 bases). Trimming removed 4 bases at V and 5 bases at J, with 17 bases between. The CDR3 has 16 residues. The germline V gene has CDR1 MNHNS and CDR2 SASEGT.

This clone was seen at least ten times. CDR3 residues: CASSQELADFTDTQYF. CDR3 bases: TGTGCCAGCAGCCAAGAGCTAGCGGATTTCACAGATACGCAGTATTTT. The chain links TRBV3-1 to TRBJ2-3; 7 bases align to TRBD2. CDR1 LGHDT and CDR2 YNNKEL come from the germline V gene (reference sequence). V was clipped by 0 bases and J by 2 bases; unmatched bases: 5. The CDR3 has 16 amino acids.

This clone was counted at least ten times. The chain employs TRBV9 and TRBJ2-3; D perhaps matches TRBD2 (5 bases). Trimming shortened V by 0 bases and J by 4 bases, and 9 bases separated the two germline ends. Germline V gene sequence: CDR1 SGDLS, CDR2 YYNGEE. There are 14 residues in the CDR3. The CDR3 DNA follows: TGTGCCAGCAGCGTAGCCAGCGGTCCAGATACGCAGTATTTT. Its translation: CASSVASGPDTQYF.

This clone was counted ten times or more. One end of the junction fails to match germline, which may point to a read error. This sample also contains other DNA sequences that code for the same CDR3. The chain recombines TRBV10-3 with TRBJ2-2; tentatively, D is TRBD2 (6 bases). There are 13 residues in the CDR3. Germline CDR1 reads ENHRY; CDR2 reads SYGVKD. This CDR3 reads CAINRGSGEEVFF. The CDR3 coding sequence is TGTGCCATCAATCGGGGGTCGGGTGAGGAGGTGTTTTTT.

The chain links TRBV6-1 to TRBJ2-2; D is uncertain. Trimming removed 7 bases from V and 3 bases from J, with 15 bases in between. Looked up from germline, CDR1 is MNHNS and CDR2 is SASEGT. This CDR3 contains 15 residues. The chain's CDR3 is CASTQRAMDTGELFF. CDR3 in DNA: TGTGCCAGCACTCAAAGGGCGATGGACACCGGGGAGCTGTTTTTT.

Remarks on this clone: One end of the junction does not line up with germline, which may come from a read error. This sequence joins TRBV7-8 and TRBJ1-2; D is undetermined. The CDR3 runs to 14 residues. CDR1 and CDR2 (germline): SGHVS, FQNEAQ. The CDR3 sequence is CASSLAGPANGCTF. DNA of the CDR3: TGTGCCAGCAGCTTAGCAGGTCCGGCGAATGGCTGCACCTTC.

This clone has at least ten counts. This chain connects TRBV7-2 to TRBJ1-6, with 7 bases matching TRBD1. CDR1 is SGHTA, CDR2 FQGNSA, per germline. This CDR3 contains 14 residues. The V gene end was trimmed by 5 bases and the J gene end by 10 bases; junction bases not matched to a gene: 8. For the CDR3, the DNA is TGTGCCAGCAGCCCCGGACAGGTTGAGTCACCCCTCCACTTT. This encodes CASSPGQVESPLHF.

This clone was counted at least ten times. The J gene is TRBJ2-3, the V gene TRBV20-1; 7 nucleotides line up with TRBD2. Germline V gene lookup returns CDR1 DFQATT and CDR2 SNEGSKA (reference sequence). V shed 5 bases and J 1 base; nucleotides not matched to a gene: 6. The CDR3 spans 14 residues. The CDR3 is CSAFGLDGTDTQYF. As DNA, the CDR3 is TGCAGTGCTTTCGGACTAGACGGCACAGATACGCAGTATTTT.

This clone was seen at least ten times. This chain links TRBV5-4 with TRBJ1-1; 9 nucleotides match TRBD1. CDR1 and CDR2 (germline): SGHNT, YYREEE (reference sequence). J lost 5 bases, V lost 5 bases, and 10 bases had no gene match. There are 15 residues in the CDR3. The CDR3 DNA reads as TGTGCCAGCAGGTCACAGGGGGCTTCTTGGACTGAAGCTTTCTTT. Encoded protein: CASRSQGASWTEAFF.

This clone is judged medium-sized (0.01 to 0.1%). The genes are TRBV6-1 and TRBJ2-7; D might be TRBD1 (6 bases). Germline assignment: CDR1 MNHNS and CDR2 SASEGT. Trimming cost V 1 base and J 0 bases, with 10 bases left between them. The CDR3 has 15 residues. CDR3 residues: CASSEEDSPSYEQYF. The DNA of the CDR3 is TGTGCCAGCAGTGAAGAGGACAGCCCCTCCTACGAGCAGTACTTC.

The chain carries TRBV20-1 and TRBJ2-5; D unclear. The CDR3 is 11 amino acids. V lost 6 bases and J lost 2, with 7 bases in between. Germline V gene lookup returns CDR1 DFQATT and CDR2 SNEGSKA (reference sequence). CDR3 amino acids: CSANLQETQYF. The CDR3, as DNA: TGCAGTGCCAACCTTCAAGAGACCCAGTACTTC.

This clone was seen at least ten times. This chain joins TRBV7-9 and TRBJ2-1; 8 positions match TRBD2. The V gene end was trimmed by 2 bases and the J gene end by 6 bases; junction bases not matched to a gene: 6. The germline CDR1 and CDR2 sequences are SEHNR and FQNEAQ (reference sequence). The CDR3 has 15 residues. For the CDR3, the DNA is TGTGCCAGCAGCTTAAATGCGGGGGGCCCCAATGAGCAGTTCTTC. Encoded protein: CASSLNAGGPNEQFF.

This clone was observed at least ten times. The CDR3: CASSQVRGHRRFSYEQYF. The CDR3 nucleotides are TGCGCCAGCAGCCAAGTCAGAGGACACCGTAGATTTTCCTACGAGCAGTACTTC. The chain combines TRBV4-3 with TRBJ2-7, with a possible D match to TRBD1 (5 bases). This CDR3 has 18 amino acids. Germline assignment: CDR1 LGHNA and CDR2 YSLEER. Trimming left V 1 base short and J 1 base short, with 20 bases between.

About this clone itself: Since a much larger clone is just one base distant, this may be a read error. V gene TRBV27 combines with J gene TRBJ2-5, with 7 bases matching TRBD2. CDR1 and CDR2 (germline): MNHEY, SMNVEV (reference sequence). This CDR3 spans 13 amino acids. J was trimmed by 5 bases and V by 10 bases; bases with no gene match: 10. For the CDR3, the DNA is TGTGCCACCCTACCACTAGCGTCGGAGACCCAGTACTTC. It is translated as CATLPLASETQYF.

In its sample, this clone was seen many times. The chain links TRBV5-1 to TRBJ2-3; 11 nucleotides match TRBD2. CDR3 length: 15 amino acids. The germline V gene encodes CDR1 SGHRS and CDR2 YFSETQ. Losses at the gene ends were 7 bases for V and 4 bases for J; bases not matched to a gene: 8. CDR3 nucleotides: TGCGCCAGCCGAATTAGCGGGGGGGCGGCAGATACGCAGTATTTT. Its protein is CASRISGGAADTQYF.

The V gene is TRBV5-1, the J gene TRBJ2-3; D unclear. Trimming pared 1 base from V and 5 bases from J, leaving 14 bases between. The CDR3 sequence is 15 residues long. Per the germline V gene, CDR1 is SGHRS and CDR2 is YFSETQ. This CDR3 reads CASSLISPIVDTQYF. CDR3 DNA sequence: TGCGCCAGCAGCTTGATATCTCCAATTGTAGATACGCAGTATTTT.

This clone was recorded many times. The V call is TRBV29-1, the J call TRBJ2-7; 11 nucleotides agree with TRBD2. Germline V lookup: CDR1 SQVTM, CDR2 ANQGSEA. The CDR3 covers 14 residues. Trimming took 2 bases from V and 1 from J; bases not matched to a gene: 1. CDR3 sequence: CSVERLAGSYEQYF. CDR3 nucleotide sequence: TGCAGCGTTGAACGACTAGCGGGATCCTACGAGCAGTACTTC.

This clone has more than one count but fewer than ten. The genes are TRBV6-2 or TRBV6-3 and TRBJ1-4; 11 positions agree with TRBD1. Germline V gene data show CDR1 as MNHEY and CDR2 as SVGEGT. The CDR3 contains 16 residues. Trimming removed 0 bases from V and 8 bases from J; junction bases left unmatched: 5. The CDR3 region has the DNA TGTGCCAGCAGTTACTCGATGGGGACAGGGGGAGAAAAACTGTTTTTT. It translates to CASSYSMGTGGEKLFF.

This clone was observed at least ten times. This sequence joins TRBV3-1 and TRBJ1-2, with TRBD1 matching over 12 bases. V was pared by 3 bases and J by 5 bases, with 4 bases of the junction left unmatched. This CDR3 is built from 15 residues. Germline CDR1 and CDR2: LGHDT and YNNKEL (reference sequence). The CDR3: CASSQGDRGLYGYTF. CDR3 DNA sequence: TGTGCCAGCAGCCAGGGGGACAGGGGGCTTTATGGCTACACCTTC. Combining the CDR3 with reference TRBV3-1 and TRBJ1-2 gives the whole variable domain DTAVSQTPKYLVTQMGNDKSIKCEQNLGHDTMYWYKQDSKKFLKIMFSYNNKELIINETVPNRFSPKSPDKAHLNLHINSLELGDSAVYFCASSQGDRGLYGYTFGSGTRLTVV.

This clone has a count of ten or more. This chain links TRBV7-2 with TRBJ1-4; 7 bases match TRBD1. CDR1 is SGHTA and CDR2 is FQGNSA in the germline V gene. V lost 7 bases to trimming and J lost 4 bases; unmatched junction nucleotides: 9. This CDR3 comprises 15 residues. The CDR3 here is CASNTRQGLNEKLFF. CDR3 nucleotides: TGTGCCAGCAACACCCGACAGGGCCTTAATGAAAAACTGTTTTTT.

This clone was counted ten times or more. The chain has TRBV7-2 and TRBJ2-2; no firm D call. CDR1 is SGHTA and CDR2 is FQGNSA in the germline V gene. The CDR3 is 14 residues long. Trimming removed 1 base from V and 4 bases from J, with 7 bases in between. Here the CDR3 reads CASSLVPGTGELFF. The CDR3 bases are TGTGCCAGCAGCTTAGTTCCAGGCACCGGGGAGCTGTTTTTT.

Notes on this clone: The junction does not match germline at one end; this may be a read error. The chain combines TRBV12-3 or TRBV12-4 with TRBJ2-1; D is perhaps TRBD2 (5 bases). The CDR3 runs to 17 residues. Here the CDR3 DNA reads TGTGCCAGCAGTTTAGCGGTGGCCCGGAGGAACAACAATGAGAAGTTCTTC. Protein sequence: CASSLAVARRNNNEKFF.

The sample holds many counts of this clone. This rearrangement joins TRBV7-2 to TRBJ1-5; D gene ambiguous. CDR3 length: 13 residues. V lost 3 bases and J lost 6, with 9 bases in between. CDR1 and CDR2 from the germline V gene are SGHTA and FQGNSA. The CDR3 sequence is CASSLLIGQPQHF. The CDR3 nucleotides read TGTGCCAGCAGCTTGTTAATAGGTCAGCCCCAGCATTTT.